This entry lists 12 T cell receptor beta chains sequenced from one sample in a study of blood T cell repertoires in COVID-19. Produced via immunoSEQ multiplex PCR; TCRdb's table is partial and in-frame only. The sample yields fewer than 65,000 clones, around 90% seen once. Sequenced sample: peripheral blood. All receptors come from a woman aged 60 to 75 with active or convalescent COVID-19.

The CDR3 reads CASSGGGGEGTF. CDR3 coding DNA: TGTGCCAGCAGTGGCGGGGGGGGCGAAGGCACCTTC. The chain has TRBV25-1 and TRBJ1-2; maybe TRBD1 (6 bases). The CDR3 length is 12 residues. Germline loops: CDR1 MGHDK, CDR2 SYGVNS. V shed 4 bases and J shed 13 bases, with 16 bases lying between them.

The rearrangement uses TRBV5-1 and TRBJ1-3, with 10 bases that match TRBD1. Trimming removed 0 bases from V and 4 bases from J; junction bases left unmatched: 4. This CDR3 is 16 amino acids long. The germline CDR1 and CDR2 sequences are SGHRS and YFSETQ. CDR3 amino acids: CASSLEGQGIGNTIYF. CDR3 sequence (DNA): TGCGCCAGCAGCTTGGAGGGACAGGGGATAGGAAACACCATATATTTT.

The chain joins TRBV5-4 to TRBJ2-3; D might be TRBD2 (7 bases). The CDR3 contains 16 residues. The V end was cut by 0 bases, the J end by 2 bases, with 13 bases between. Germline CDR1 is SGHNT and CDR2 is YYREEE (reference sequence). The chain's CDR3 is CASSLVGGGFTDTQYF. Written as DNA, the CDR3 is TGTGCCAGCAGCTTGGTGGGCGGGGGCTTCACAGATACGCAGTATTTT.

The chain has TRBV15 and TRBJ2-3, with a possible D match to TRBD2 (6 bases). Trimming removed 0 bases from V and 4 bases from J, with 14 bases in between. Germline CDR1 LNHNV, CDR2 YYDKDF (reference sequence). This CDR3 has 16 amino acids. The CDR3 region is CATSRDFWGVADTQYF. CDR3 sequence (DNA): TGTGCCACCAGCAGAGATTTTTGGGGGGTGGCAGATACGCAGTATTTT.

CDR3 nucleotide sequence: TGCAGCGTTCGTCGACAGGGGGGAGGAGGGGAGCAGTTCTTC. It specifies CSVRRQGGGGEQFF. The J gene is TRBJ2-1, the V gene TRBV29-1, with 9 bases identical to TRBD1. The V segment lost 5 bases and the J segment 10 bases; nucleotides outside the gene matches: 12. The CDR3 extends over 14 amino acids. The germline V gene has CDR1 SQVTM and CDR2 ANQGSEA.

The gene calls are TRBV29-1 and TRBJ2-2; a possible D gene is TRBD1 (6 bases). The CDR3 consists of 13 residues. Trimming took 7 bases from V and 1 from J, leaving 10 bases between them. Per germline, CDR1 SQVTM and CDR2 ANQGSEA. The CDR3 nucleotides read TGCAGCGGTCAACAGGGGAACACCGGGGAGCTGTTTTTT. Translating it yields CSGQQGNTGELFF.

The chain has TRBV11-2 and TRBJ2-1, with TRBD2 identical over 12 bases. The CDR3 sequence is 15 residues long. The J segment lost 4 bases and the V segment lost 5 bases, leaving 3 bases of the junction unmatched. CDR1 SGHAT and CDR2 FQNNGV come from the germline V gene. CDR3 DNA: TGTGCCAGCAGCAGCGGGACTAGCGGGTACAATGAGCAGTTCTTC. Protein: CASSSGTSGYNEQFF.

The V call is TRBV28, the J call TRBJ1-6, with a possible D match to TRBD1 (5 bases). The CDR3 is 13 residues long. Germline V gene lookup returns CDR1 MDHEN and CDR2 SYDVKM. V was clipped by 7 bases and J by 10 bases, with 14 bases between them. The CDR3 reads CASTGGSGSPLHF. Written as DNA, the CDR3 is TGTGCCAGCACCGGGGGGTCAGGGTCACCCCTCCACTTT.

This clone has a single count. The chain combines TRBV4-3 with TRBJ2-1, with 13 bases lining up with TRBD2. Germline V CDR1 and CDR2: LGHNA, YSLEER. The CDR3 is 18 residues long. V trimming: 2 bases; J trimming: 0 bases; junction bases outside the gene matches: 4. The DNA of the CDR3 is TGCGCCAGCAGCCAATCCTGGACTAGCGGGAGCTCCTACAATGAGCAGTTCTTC. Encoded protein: CASSQSWTSGSSYNEQFF.

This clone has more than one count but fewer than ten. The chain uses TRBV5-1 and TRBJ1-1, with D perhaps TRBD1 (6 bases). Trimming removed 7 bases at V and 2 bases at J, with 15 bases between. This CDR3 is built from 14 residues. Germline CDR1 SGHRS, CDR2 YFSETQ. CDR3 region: CASSQGLLNTEAFF. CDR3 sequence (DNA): TGCGCCAGCTCCCAGGGGCTTCTTAACACTGAAGCTTTCTTT.

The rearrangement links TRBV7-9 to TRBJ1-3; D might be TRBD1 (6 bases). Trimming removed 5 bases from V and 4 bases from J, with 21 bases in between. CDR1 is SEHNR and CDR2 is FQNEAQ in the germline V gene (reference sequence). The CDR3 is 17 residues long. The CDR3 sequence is CASSLRARGNSGNTIYF. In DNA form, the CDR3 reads TGTGCCAGCAGCCTAAGGGCCAGGGGTAACTCGGGAAACACCATATATTTT.

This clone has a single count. This CDR3 is CASTGTPKFGLVQGSSYNEQFF. CDR3 coding DNA: TGTGCCAGCACTGGGACCCCAAAGTTCGGACTAGTTCAAGGGAGCTCCTACAATGAGCAGTTCTTC. The chain couples TRBV28 to TRBJ2-1, with TRBD2 matching over 7 bases. CDR1 and CDR2 (germline): MDHEN, SYDVKM. The CDR3 is 22 amino acids. Trimming at V came to 7 bases and at J to 0 bases, leaving 27 bases not matched to a gene.